Reported below is one TCR beta chain. No cognate antigen has been identified for it. Per-base qualities were not stored, and no clone one base away is much larger. Separate from the approximately 670-subject first cohort, the validation cohort of 90 to 150 subjects was the group to which the donors belonged. This entry is derived from a study of cytomegalovirus exposure and HLA in healthy donors (dated by TCRdb to 2017 to 2019). The study in broad terms: A later analysis indicated that the 95 to 150 validation repertoires were generated on the platform also employed for the approximately 700 repertoires of the first cohort. The study combined high-throughput TCR immunosequencing, statistical association of individual TCRs with disease status, and machine learning to predict cytomegalovirus infection status. In addition to the first cohort of around 670 subjects, a separate validation cohort of approximately 130 different subjects was used. The aim of the study was to test whether cataloging public T cell receptors could identify signatures of past pathogen exposure. Study-level results and caveats: While some public TCRs were present in many individuals, most TCR sequences turned up only very rarely across donors. Cytomegalovirus status was reported to be diagnosed by the classifier with high specificity and sensitivity in both the original and validation cohorts. The authors suggested that the approach could potentially be generalized to other disease states and immunological phenotypes. A later analysis lacked HLA typing for the validation cohort, so it scored co-occurrence in that cohort across all 110 or so repertoires. A later analysis found that TCRs clustered in the first cohort also tended to co-occur in the roughly 120 validation repertoires, with 94% of cluster scores above 0. The study gave a list of 150 to 200 TCR beta chains associated with cytomegalovirus. Three of the identified cytomegalovirus-associated TCR beta chains were confirmed in vitro to be specific for cytomegalovirus antigens.

At the junction V is shortened by 0 bases and J by 0 bases; bases outside the gene matches: 4. CDR1 and CDR2, looked up from the germline V gene, are LGHNA and YSLEER. Its CDR3 holds 17 amino acids, cysteine through phenylalanine. Just CDR3 DNA is preserved here, 51 bases in frame from base 1. The method behind the library was the immunoSEQ multiplex PCR assay. From the authors' description of their analysis: To diagnose cytomegalovirus status from the catalog of TCR beta chain sequences, a statistical classification framework was built. In its TCRdb copy, this immuneACCESS table keeps in-frame sequences only and misses some clones. Where compared with another copy, unresolved V genes explain less than half of these, and the others have no known cause. V and J calls and clone size are those listed in that table; D and trimming were worked out from the DNA. This sample gives tens of thousands of clones in total; 90% to 95% of them show up just once. Clones ranked in the top ten supply roughly 1.2% of the sample.

What was sequenced was PBMCs. The sequence was obtained from a man younger than 30 in good health and CMV-seronegative. This chain joins TRBV4-3 to TRBJ1-1; 10 bases in between match TRBD1. The DNA is TGCGCCAGCAGCCAAGAAGGGACAGGGGAGGTGAACACTGAAGCTTTCTTT. It specifies CASSQEGTGEVNTEAFF.